These T cell receptor beta chains were read from a single sample in a study of T cell responses to AZD1222 COVID-19 vaccine. The repertoire was sequenced with immunoSEQ multiplex PCR; TCRdb's copy has only in-frame clones and lacks some. Among around 150,000 clones listed, 92% were seen once. The sample here was peripheral blood, taken 28 days after the second AZD1222 dose. All receptors come from an adult who received the AZD1222 COVID-19 vaccine. Both conserved end residues are part of each CDR3. The D gene is left open where the match is weak. The size of a clone is reported for some rows only, either as once, few or many, or as a class for expanded clones.

V: TRBV6-4
D: TRBD1
size: -
J: TRBJ1-1
DNA: TGTGCCAGCAGGACAACAGGGGAGGGCACTGAAGCTTTCTTT
CDR3: CASRTTGEGTEAFF

V: TRBV27
D: -
size: -
J: TRBJ1-3
DNA: TGTGCCAGCAAGGAGGGGGCTGGAAACACCATATATTTT
CDR3: CASKEGAGNTIYF

V: TRBV12-5
D: TRBD1
size: -
J: TRBJ1-2
DNA: TGTGCTAGTGGTTTGGAAACAGGGGTGATTGGCTACACCTTC
CDR3: CASGLETGVIGYTF

V: TRBV18
D: TRBD1
size: -
J: TRBJ1-1
DNA: TGTGCCAGCTCACGGGACAGGGCAGACGCTTTCTTT
CDR3: CASSRDRADAFF

V: TRBV11-2
D: -
size: -
J: TRBJ1-1
DNA: TGTGCCAGCAGCTTTCCCCTGGGTGGTACTGAAGCTTTCTTT
CDR3: CASSFPLGGTEAFF

V: TRBV27
D: TRBD1
size: -
J: TRBJ1-5
DNA: TGTGCCAGCAGCCTTCAGGGGGTGGGTCAGCCCCAGCATTTT
CDR3: CASSLQGVGQPQHF

V: TRBV15
D: -
size: -
J: TRBJ1-4
DNA: TGTGCCACCAGCAGAGACAGGGAAAGGAACGAAAAACTGTTTTTT
CDR3: CATSRDRERNEKLFF

V: TRBV18
D: -
size: -
J: TRBJ2-7
DNA: TGTGCCAGCTCAACTGGGTCGACTACTTCCTACGAGCAGTACTTC
CDR3: CASSTGSTTSYEQYF

V: TRBV12-3/TRBV12-4
D: -
size: -
J: TRBJ1-2
DNA: TGTGCCAGCAGTTTTGGCGGAGGGGGTGGCTACACCTTC
CDR3: CASSFGGGGGYTF

V: TRBV19
D: -
size: -
J: TRBJ1-1
DNA: TGTGCCAGTACAACAGGGCCGAACACTGAAGCTTTCTTT
CDR3: CASTTGPNTEAFF

V: TRBV6-4
D: -
size: few
J: TRBJ2-1
DNA: TGTGCCAGCAGTGACTCGGCAGAAGCCTACAATGAGCAGTTCTTC
CDR3: CASSDSAEAYNEQFF

V: TRBV4-3
D: -
size: -
J: TRBJ1-1
DNA: TGCGCCAGCAGCCAAGATCGTAGAGGGGGAGGCACTGAAGCTTTCTTT
CDR3: CASSQDRRGGGTEAFF

V: TRBV7-9
D: TRBD1
size: -
J: TRBJ2-7
DNA: TGTGCCAGCAACTACGGACAGGAAACCTACGAGCAGTACTTC
CDR3: CASNYGQETYEQYF

V: TRBV7-6
D: -
size: -
J: TRBJ2-5
DNA: TGTGCCAGCAGCTTAGGGAAAGAGACCCAGTACTTC
CDR3: CASSLGKETQYF

V: TRBV2
D: TRBD1
size: -
J: TRBJ1-6
DNA: TGTGCCAGCAGTGCCGACAGGGGCGCCCGAAATTCACCCCTCCACTTT
CDR3: CASSADRGARNSPLHF

V: TRBV6-4
D: TRBD1
size: -
J: TRBJ1-1
DNA: TGTGCCAGCAGTGACACGGGACAGGGAAGACCGAACACTGAAGCTTTCTTT
CDR3: CASSDTGQGRPNTEAFF

V: TRBV4-1
D: TRBD2
size: -
J: TRBJ2-1
DNA: TGCGCCAGCAGCCACGTTGTACAGCGGGGCCAGGATGAGCAGTTCTTC
CDR3: CASSHVVQRGQDEQFF

V: TRBV5-8
D: -
size: -
J: TRBJ1-5
DNA: TGTGCCAGCAGCTTGGTGCAGGGGCCATGGCCCCAGCATTTT
CDR3: CASSLVQGPWPQHF

V: TRBV29-1
D: -
size: -
J: TRBJ2-1
DNA: TGCAGCGTTGAAGGGGACTCCGGCTCCTACAATGAGCAGTTCTTC
CDR3: CSVEGDSGSYNEQFF

V: TRBV6-7
D: TRBD1
size: -
J: TRBJ1-2
DNA: TGTGCCAGCAGTTACCCCAAAAGGACAGGCCTGGACTATGGCTACACCTTC
CDR3: CASSYPKRTGLDYGYTF

V: TRBV19
D: -
size: once
J: TRBJ2-7
DNA: TGTGCCAGTAGCCCGACTAGCTCCTACGAGCAGTACTTC
CDR3: CASSPTSSYEQYF

V: TRBV3-1/TRBV3-2
D: TRBD1
size: -
J: TRBJ2-5
DNA: TGTGCCAGCAGTCGGGACAGAGAGCAAGAGACCCAGTACTTC
CDR3: CASSRDREQETQYF

V: TRBV10-3
D: -
size: -
J: TRBJ1-2
DNA: TGTGCCATCAGGTCCGGGACCCTTCCAGGCTACACCTTC
CDR3: CAIRSGTLPGYTF

V: TRBV6-5
D: -
size: -
J: TRBJ1-2
DNA: TGTGCCAGCTGGCGGACTGGGGGTACTGGCTACACCTTC
CDR3: CASWRTGGTGYTF

V: TRBV28
D: -
size: once
J: TRBJ2-7
DNA: TGTGCCAGCAGTTTATACGGCTTACCCTACGAGCAGTACTTC
CDR3: CASSLYGLPYEQYF

V: TRBV3-1/TRBV3-2
D: -
size: -
J: TRBJ1-2
DNA: TGTGCCACCAGAAACCGAGGGGGGATGGTTGGCTACACCTTC
CDR3: CATRNRGGMVGYTF